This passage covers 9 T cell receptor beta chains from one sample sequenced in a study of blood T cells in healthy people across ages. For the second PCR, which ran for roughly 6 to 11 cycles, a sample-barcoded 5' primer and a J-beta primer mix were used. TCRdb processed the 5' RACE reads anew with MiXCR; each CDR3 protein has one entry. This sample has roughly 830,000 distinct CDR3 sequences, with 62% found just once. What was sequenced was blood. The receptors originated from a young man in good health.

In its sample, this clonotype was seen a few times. Here the CDR3 reads CASSLGQALGPQHF. As DNA, the CDR3 is TGTGCCAGCAGCTTAGGACAGGCCCTCGGGCCCCAGCATTTT. The chain is built from TRBV7-2 and TRBJ1-5; the D gene is possibly TRBD1 (6 bases). The CDR3 totals 14 residues. Per germline, CDR1 SGHTA and CDR2 FQGNSA. V lost 1 base and J 9 bases, leaving 13 bases between the germline ends.

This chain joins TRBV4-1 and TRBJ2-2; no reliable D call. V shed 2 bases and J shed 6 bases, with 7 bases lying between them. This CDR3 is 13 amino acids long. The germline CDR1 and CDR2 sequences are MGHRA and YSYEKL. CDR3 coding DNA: TGCGCCAGCAGCCAACACAGTTCCGGGGAGCTGTTTTTT. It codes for CASSQHSSGELFF.

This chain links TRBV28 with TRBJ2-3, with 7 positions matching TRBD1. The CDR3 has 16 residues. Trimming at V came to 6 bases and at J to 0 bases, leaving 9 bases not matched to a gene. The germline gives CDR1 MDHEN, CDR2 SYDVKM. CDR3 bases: TGTGCCAGCAGGGGACAGCTCAGTACTAGCACAGATACGCAGTATTTT. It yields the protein CASRGQLSTSTDTQYF.

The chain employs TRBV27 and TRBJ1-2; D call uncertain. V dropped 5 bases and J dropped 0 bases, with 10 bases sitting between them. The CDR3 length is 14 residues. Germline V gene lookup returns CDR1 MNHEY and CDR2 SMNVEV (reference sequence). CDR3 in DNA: TGTGCCAGCAGTCGTACGATAGCTAACTATGGCTACACCTTC. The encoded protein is CASSRTIANYGYTF.

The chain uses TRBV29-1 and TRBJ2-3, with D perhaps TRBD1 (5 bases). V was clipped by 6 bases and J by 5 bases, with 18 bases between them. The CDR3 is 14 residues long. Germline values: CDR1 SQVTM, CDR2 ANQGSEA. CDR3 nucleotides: TGCAGCGTACAAATTGTAGGGGCTGTAGATACGCAGTATTTT. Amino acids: CSVQIVGAVDTQYF.

CDR3 in amino acids: CASSWGFF. The CDR3 DNA is TGTGCCAGCAGTTGGGGGTTCTTC. V usage is TRBV6-2 or TRBV6-3 and J usage is TRBJ2-1; D remains unclear. Germline loops: CDR1 MNHEY, CDR2 SVGEGT. V was shortened by 4 bases and J by 15 bases, with 4 bases between the two germline ends. This CDR3 comprises 8 residues.

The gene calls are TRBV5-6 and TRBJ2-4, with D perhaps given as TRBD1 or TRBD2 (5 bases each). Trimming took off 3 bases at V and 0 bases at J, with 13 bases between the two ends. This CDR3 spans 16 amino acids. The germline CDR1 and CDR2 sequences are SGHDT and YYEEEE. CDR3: CASSSWTGLAKNIQYF. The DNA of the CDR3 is TGTGCCAGCAGCTCCTGGACGGGGCTAGCCAAAAACATTCAGTACTTC.

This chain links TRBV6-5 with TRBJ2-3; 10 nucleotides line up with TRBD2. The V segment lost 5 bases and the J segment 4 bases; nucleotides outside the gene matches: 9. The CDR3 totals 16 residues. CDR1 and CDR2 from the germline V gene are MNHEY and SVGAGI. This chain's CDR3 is CASSNPPGLASDTQYF. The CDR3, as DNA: TGTGCCAGCAGTAACCCGCCGGGACTAGCGTCAGATACGCAGTATTTT.

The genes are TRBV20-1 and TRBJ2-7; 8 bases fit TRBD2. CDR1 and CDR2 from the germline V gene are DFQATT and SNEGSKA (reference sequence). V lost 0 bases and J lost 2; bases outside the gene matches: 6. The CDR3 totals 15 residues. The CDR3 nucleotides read TGCAGTGCTAGAGATAGGGCGGGGGGAACCTACGAGCAGTACTTC. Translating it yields CSARDRAGGTYEQYF.